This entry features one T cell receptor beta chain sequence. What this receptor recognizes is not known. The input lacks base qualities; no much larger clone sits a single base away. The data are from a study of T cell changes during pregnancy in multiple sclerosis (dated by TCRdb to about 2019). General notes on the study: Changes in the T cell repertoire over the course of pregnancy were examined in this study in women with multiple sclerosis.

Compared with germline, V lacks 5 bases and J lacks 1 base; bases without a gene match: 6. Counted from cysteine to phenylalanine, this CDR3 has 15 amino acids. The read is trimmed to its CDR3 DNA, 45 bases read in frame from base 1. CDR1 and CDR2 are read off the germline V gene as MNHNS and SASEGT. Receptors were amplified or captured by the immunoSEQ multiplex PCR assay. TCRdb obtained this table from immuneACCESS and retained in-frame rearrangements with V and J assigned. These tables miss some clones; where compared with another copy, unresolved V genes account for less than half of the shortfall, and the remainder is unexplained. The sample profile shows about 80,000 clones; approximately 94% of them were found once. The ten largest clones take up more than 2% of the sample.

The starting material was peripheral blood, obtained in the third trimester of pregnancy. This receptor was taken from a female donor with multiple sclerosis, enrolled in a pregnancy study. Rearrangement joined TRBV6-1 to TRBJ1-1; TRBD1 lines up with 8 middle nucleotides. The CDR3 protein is CASSKRTGPNTEAFF. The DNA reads TGTGCCAGCAGTAAAAGGACAGGGCCGAACACTGAAGCTTTCTTT.